A selection of T cell receptor beta chains follows, all from one sample in a study of blood T cell repertoires in COVID-19. Some clones are missing from TCRdb's copy, which holds only in-frame ones; the method was immunoSEQ multiplex PCR. Of more than 250,000 clones detected, more than 85% appear once; the ten largest clones hold less than 20%. The sequencing sample was made of PBMCs or T cells enriched from blood (not recorded which). The receptors originated from a woman between 25 and 40 years old who had recovered from COVID-19. Both conserved end residues are part of each CDR3. D genes are given only for firm matches. Clone sizes are given selectively: once, few, many, or a class where the clone is expanded.

TRBJ1-2 | once | . | 16 | TRBV7-6 | TGTGCCAGCAGCTTAGGGCCCCTCAGGGGAGCTCATGGCTACACCTTC | CASSLGPLRGAHGYTF
TRBJ1-6 | . | TRBD1 | 15 | TRBV7-9 | TGTGCCAGCAGCGCATCCGGGACAGGGTGGTCACCCCTCCACTTT | CASSASGTGWSPLHF
TRBJ1-5 | . | . | 12 | TRBV12-3/TRBV12-4 | TGTGCCAGCAGCCCCTCGGGTCAGCCCCAGCATTTT | CASSPSGQPQHF
TRBJ2-5 | . | . | 12 | TRBV28 | TGTGCCAGCAGTCAAGCGGAGGAGACCCAGTACTTC | CASSQAEETQYF
TRBJ2-7 | . | . | 12 | TRBV18 | TGTGCCTGTTCGGGGGATTCTTACGAGCAGTACTTC | CACSGDSYEQYF
TRBJ1-4 | . | . | 14 | TRBV2 | TGTGCCAGCAGGCTTCAGGGCTGGAGTGAAAAACTGTTTTTT | CASRLQGWSEKLFF
TRBJ2-6 | once | TRBD1 | 16 | TRBV30 | TGTGCCTGGAGTGGGCAGGGGGCACTCGGGGCCAACGTCCTGACTTTC | CAWSGQGALGANVLTF
TRBJ2-3 | . | . | 13 | TRBV30 | TGTGCCTGGAGTGCTGGGGGGACAGATACGCAGTATTTT | CAWSAGGTDTQYF
TRBJ1-2 | . | . | 14 | TRBV4-1 | TGCGCCAGCAGCCAAGATTCAAACTCCTATGGCTACACCTTC | CASSQDSNSYGYTF
TRBJ1-3 | . | TRBD1 | 15 | TRBV2 | TGTGCCAGCAGATTAGGACAGGGAACTGGAAACACCATATATTTT | CASRLGQGTGNTIYF
TRBJ1-1 | . | . | 14 | TRBV7-3 | TGTGCCAGCAGCTTGGGGCAGGGGAACACTGAAGCTTTCTTT | CASSLGQGNTEAFF
TRBJ2-2 | . | TRBD2 | 17 | TRBV7-2 | TGTGCCAGCAGCCCACGGACTAGCGGGCTGAACACCGGGGAGCTGTTTTTT | CASSPRTSGLNTGELFF
TRBJ1-2 | . | TRBD1 | 14 | TRBV6-6 | TGTGCCAGCAGTTACGGACAGGGACACTATGGCTACACCTTC | CASSYGQGHYGYTF
TRBJ1-6 | . | . | 16 | TRBV27 | TGTGCCAGCAGTTTTTACCGCCGTACACCTGATTCACCCCTCCACTTT | CASSFYRRTPDSPLHF
TRBJ2-2 | . | TRBD1 | 14 | TRBV19 | TGTGCCAGTAGTAGGGACAGAGCTACCGGGGAGCTGTTTTTT | CASSRDRATGELFF
TRBJ1-1 | . | . | 15 | TRBV27 | TGTGCCAGCAGTTCTCAACTCACTATGAACACTGAAGCTTTCTTT | CASSSQLTMNTEAFF
TRBJ1-2 | . | . | 13 | TRBV7-9 | TGTGCCAGCAGCCCACCGGGACTCTATGGCTACACCTTC | CASSPPGLYGYTF
TRBJ2-7 | . | TRBD1 | 14 | TRBV30 | TGTGCCTGGAGCAGGGGGACAAAGAGTTTCGAGCAGTACTTC | CAWSRGTKSFEQYF
TRBJ2-5 | . | TRBD1 | 18 | TRBV11-3 | TGTGCCAGCAGCTCTCAGGGACAGGAAAGGAGAGGGAAAGAGACCCAGTACTTC | CASSSQGQERRGKETQYF
TRBJ1-5 | . | . | 13 | TRBV12-3/TRBV12-4 | TGTGCCAGCAGTTTAAAGGGGAACCAGCCCCAGCATTTT | CASSLKGNQPQHF
TRBJ1-5 | once | . | 13 | TRBV6-2/TRBV6-3 | TGTGCCAGCAGTTATAGGACACTTCAGCCCCAGCATTTT | CASSYRTLQPQHF
TRBJ2-1 | . | . | 15 | TRBV5-6 | TGTGCCAGCAGCTTGGGAGGTAATCCCCACAATGAGCAGTTCTTC | CASSLGGNPHNEQFF
TRBJ1-2 | . | TRBD1 | 21 | TRBV4-1 | TGCGCCAGCAGCCAAGATGGTAGGGGACAGAGGACGAAAAATCCCAACTATGGCTACACCTTC | CASSQDGRGQRTKNPNYGYTF
TRBJ2-1 | . | TRBD1 | 14 | TRBV29-1 | TGCAGCGTCGTAGGGACAGGGGTCGGGAATGAGCAGTTCTTC | CSVVGTGVGNEQFF
TRBJ2-5 | . | . | 12 | TRBV28 | TGTGCCACCGCTCGTGAGCCGGGGACCCAGTACTTC | CATAREPGTQYF
TRBJ1-2 | . | . | 12 | TRBV12-3/TRBV12-4 | TGTGCCAGCAGCGAGCAGGGTATAGGCTACACCTTC | CASSEQGIGYTF
TRBJ2-2 | . | TRBD2 | 15 | TRBV7-8 | TGTGCCAGCAGCCCGCTAGCGGGAGAAACCGGGGAGCTGTTTTTT | CASSPLAGETGELFF
TRBJ2-1 | . | TRBD2 | 17 | TRBV5-6 | TGTGCCAGCAGCTTGATTACTAGCGGGATGTTTTACAATGAGCAGTTCTTC | CASSLITSGMFYNEQFF
TRBJ1-5 | . | TRBD1 | 16 | TRBV28 | TGTGCCAGCAGTCCAGTTCTTGGAGGGGGCGAACAGCCCCAGCATTTT | CASSPVLGGGEQPQHF
TRBJ2-6 | . | TRBD1 | 18 | TRBV5-1 | TGCGCCAGCAGCTTACCCCGACAGGGTAAGGCTGGGGCCAACGTCCTGACTTTC | CASSLPRQGKAGANVLTF
TRBJ1-1 | many | . | 13 | TRBV6-1 | TGTGCCAGCAGTGAAGACAGAGCGGTGAAAGCTTTCTTT | CASSEDRAVKAFF
TRBJ2-1 | . | . | 16 | TRBV27 | TGTGCCAGCAGTTCCCTCCCGGGCGGGACCAGTAATGAGCAGTTCTTC | CASSSLPGGTSNEQFF
TRBJ1-2 | few | TRBD1 | 16 | TRBV28 | TGTGCCAGCAGTTCGAACTCCGGACAGGGGGCTTATGGCTACACCTTC | CASSSNSGQGAYGYTF
TRBJ2-7 | . | . | 12 | TRBV6-5 | TGTGCCAGCAGTTACTCGGGGCGCGAGCAGTACTTC | CASSYSGREQYF
TRBJ2-3 | . | . | 15 | TRBV5-1 | TGCGCCAGCAGCTGGGGACACTCTTCCACAGATACGCAGTATTTT | CASSWGHSSTDTQYF
TRBJ1-4 | . | TRBD1 | 15 | TRBV6-5 | TGTGCCAGCAGTCCCCGACAGGGTCTGGGTGAAAAACTGTTTTTT | CASSPRQGLGEKLFF
TRBJ2-5 | . | . | 13 | TRBV12-3/TRBV12-4 | TGTGCCAGCAGTTTAAGAGCTCCGGAGACCCAGTACTTC | CASSLRAPETQYF
TRBJ2-7 | . | . | 14 | TRBV27 | TGTGCCAGCAGTTTATCAGGCGGAGGCTACGAGCAGTACTTC | CASSLSGGGYEQYF
TRBJ2-7 | . | . | 13 | TRBV12-3/TRBV12-4 | TGTGCCAGCAGTTGGGACAACTCCTACGAGCAGTACTTC | CASSWDNSYEQYF
TRBJ1-1 | . | TRBD1 | 15 | TRBV28 | TGTGCCAGCAGTCCTTACAGGGGCCGGAACACTGAAGCTTTCTTT | CASSPYRGRNTEAFF
TRBJ1-1 | . | . | 15 | TRBV4-1 | TGCGCCAGCAGCCTACCGGAGGGGACGAACACTGAAGCTTTCTTT | CASSLPEGTNTEAFF